This T cell receptor (beta chain) was found in a study of OX40 agonist ivuxolimab in advanced cancers. Germline V CDR1 and CDR2: SGHTS, YDEGEE. The CDR3 is made up of 13 amino acids. As to this clone: Its ends do not fully match the called genes, so a read error is possible. Different DNA sequences within this sample yield the same CDR3.

Data came from immunoSEQ multiplex PCR; TCRdb stores just in-frame clones and leaves some out. This sample has about 66,000 clones, with 75% to 90% found just once. This sequence joins TRBV5-8 and TRBJ1-5; unclear D gene. This clonotype was obtained from an adult with an advanced solid tumor such as melanoma, head and neck, liver or kidney cancer. This material consisted of CD4+ or CD8+ T cells sorted from blood, taken in a trial of the OX40 agonist ivuxolimab. The CDR3 spells CASRRDAYQPQHF. In nucleotides, the CDR3 is TGTGCCAGCAGACGTGATGCCTATCAGCCTCAGCATTTT.